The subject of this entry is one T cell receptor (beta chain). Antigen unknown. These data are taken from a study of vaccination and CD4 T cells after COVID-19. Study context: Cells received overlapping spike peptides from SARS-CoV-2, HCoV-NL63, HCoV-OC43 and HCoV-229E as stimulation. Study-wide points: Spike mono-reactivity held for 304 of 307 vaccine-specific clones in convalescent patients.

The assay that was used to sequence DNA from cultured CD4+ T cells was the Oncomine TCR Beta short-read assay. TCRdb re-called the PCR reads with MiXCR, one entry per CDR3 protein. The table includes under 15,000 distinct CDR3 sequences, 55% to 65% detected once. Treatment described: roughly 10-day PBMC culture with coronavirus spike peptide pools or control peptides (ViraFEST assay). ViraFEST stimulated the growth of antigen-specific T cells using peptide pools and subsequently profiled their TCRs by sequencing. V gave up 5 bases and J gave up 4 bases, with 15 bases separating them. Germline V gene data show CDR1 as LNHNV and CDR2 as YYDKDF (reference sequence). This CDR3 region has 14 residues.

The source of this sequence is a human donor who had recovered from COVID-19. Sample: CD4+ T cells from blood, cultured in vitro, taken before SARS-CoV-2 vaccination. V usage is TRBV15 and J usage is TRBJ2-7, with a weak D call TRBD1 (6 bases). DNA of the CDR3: TGTGCCACCAGCGACCAGGGGCCTCTTTACGAGCAGTACTTC. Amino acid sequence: CATSDQGPLYEQYF.